This paragraph reports one TCR beta chain. Its matching antigen is unknown. CDR3 size: 12 residues. The germline CDR1 and CDR2 sequences are ENHRY and SYGVKD. V shed 8 bases and J shed 3 bases, with 10 bases lying between them. Assay used: immunoSEQ multiplex PCR; TCRdb lists only in-frame clones, some missing. In the table there are 36,000 or so clones, 70% to 80% of which are singletons. This sample is drawn from a study of CD4 T cells in relation to SARS-CoV-2 and coronaviruses. Across the whole study: PBMCs were cultured with antigen for roughly 11 days before TCR beta sequencing.

Naive or memory CD4+ cells were cultured 1:1 with T cell-depleted PBMCs plus CEF. The sequencing input was memory CD4+ T cells from PBMCs, cultured in vitro. This chain links TRBV10-3 with TRBJ1-2; D uncertain. The sequence was collected from an adult with COVID-19. In DNA form, the CDR3 reads TGTGCCATCTTGACCGGCGACTATGGCTACACCTTC. Its translation: CAILTGDYGYTF.